This passage covers 15 T cell receptor beta chains from one sample sequenced in a study of blood T cell repertoires in COVID-19. Repertoires were generated with immunoSEQ multiplex PCR, while TCRdb's copy carries only in-frame clones and drops some. The sample shows fewer than 200,000 clones, approximately 83% of them seen only once. The sequenced sample consisted of peripheral blood. These receptors were taken from a human donor in a cohort sampled during active COVID-19.

CDR3 coding DNA: TGTGCCAGCAGCGCAGGGGTGGCCAATCAGCCCCAGCATTTT. Protein product: CASSAGVANQPQHF. V is TRBV6-5 and J is TRBJ1-5; a weak D match, TRBD1 (6 bases). The CDR3 is 14 residues long. Per the germline V gene, CDR1 is MNHEY and CDR2 is SVGAGI. V lost 6 bases, J lost 3 bases, and 12 bases lay in between.

The chain uses TRBV2 and TRBJ2-7; the match to TRBD2 covers 14 bases. The CDR3 runs 16 residues. The ends lost 7 bases at V and 3 bases at J; junction bases unmatched: 8. Germline V gene data show CDR1 as SNHLY and CDR2 as FYNNEI. The CDR3 loop is CASTRTSGGPLYEQYF. The CDR3 DNA reads TGTGCCAGCACCAGGACTAGCGGGGGGCCCCTCTACGAGCAGTACTTC.

This chain joins TRBV5-4 and TRBJ2-2; 11 nucleotides match TRBD2. The CDR3 extends over 15 amino acids. From germline, CDR1 is SGHNT and CDR2 YYREEE (reference sequence). With 0 bases clipped from V and 6 bases from J, the junction kept 1 base outside the gene matches. The CDR3 nucleotides are TGTGCCAGCAGCTTGGCACTAGCGGGAGCCGGGGAGCTGTTTTTT. Amino acid sequence: CASSLALAGAGELFF.

The chain has TRBV7-2 and TRBJ2-7, with a tentative D call TRBD2 (5 bases). V lost 6 bases and J lost 2, with 17 bases in between. The CDR3 runs 15 residues. Germline V CDR1 and CDR2: SGHTA, FQGNSA. CDR3 DNA: TGTGCCAGCAGTCCTGAGGGCTTACTAACCTACGAGCAGTACTTC. It is translated as CASSPEGLLTYEQYF.

This chain connects TRBV5-1 to TRBJ2-7, with unresolved D. Trimming removed 1 base from V and 3 bases from J, with 8 bases in between. Germline V gene lookup returns CDR1 SGHRS and CDR2 YFSETQ. The CDR3 spans 13 residues. This chain's CDR3 is CASSLSQNYEQYF. The CDR3 DNA sequence: TGCGCCAGCAGCTTGAGTCAGAACTACGAGCAGTACTTC. Complete variable domain (other parts from reference TRBV5-1 and TRBJ2-7): KAGVTQTPRYLIKTRGQQVTLSCSPISGHRSVSWYQQTPGQGLQFLFEYFSETQRNKGNFPGRFSGRQFSNSRSEMNVSTLELGDSALYLCASSLSQNYEQYFGPGTRLTVT.

In its sample, this clone was seen once. The chain recombines TRBV19 with TRBJ2-7, with 12 positions matching TRBD2. V was pared by 4 bases and J by 6 bases, with 4 bases of the junction left unmatched. There are 14 residues in the CDR3. In germline, CDR1 is LNHDA, CDR2 SQIVND (reference sequence). The CDR3 protein is CASSTQTSGSEQYF. CDR3 coding DNA: TGTGCCAGTAGTACCCAGACTAGCGGGAGCGAGCAGTACTTC.

This clone came up a few times. The chain recombines TRBV14 with TRBJ2-5, with 7 bases lining up with TRBD1. V lost 4 bases and J lost 7; bases outside the gene matches: 9. CDR3 length: 14 residues. The germline CDR1 and CDR2 sequences are SGHDN and FVKESK. CDR3 loop: CASSPLGGAGTQYF. For the CDR3, the DNA is TGTGCCAGCAGCCCATTAGGGGGCGCCGGGACCCAGTACTTC.

The V call is TRBV2, the J call TRBJ2-5, with 11 bases lining up with TRBD2. CDR1 and CDR2 from the germline V gene are SNHLY and FYNNEI. The V segment lost 6 bases and the J segment 1 base; nucleotides outside the gene matches: 4. This CDR3 has 15 residues. The CDR3 reads CASRPGLAAQETQYF. As DNA, the CDR3 is TGTGCCAGCAGACCGGGACTAGCGGCCCAAGAGACCCAGTACTTC.

This clone has more than one count but fewer than ten. The rearrangement joins TRBV4-1 to TRBJ2-5; perhaps TRBD1 as D (5 bases). This CDR3 contains 16 residues. Trimming pared 1 base from V and 5 bases from J, leaving 17 bases between. Germline CDR1 is MGHRA and CDR2 is YSYEKL. CDR3 loop: CASSQGVRQGIETQYF. CDR3 nucleotides: TGCGCCAGCAGCCAAGGAGTCCGGCAGGGAATTGAGACCCAGTACTTC.

This clone has only one observation. The chain combines TRBV28 with TRBJ2-7; 9 bases are a match to TRBD2. CDR1 and CDR2 from the germline V gene are MDHEN and SYDVKM. This CDR3 is 18 amino acids long. V shed 2 bases, J shed 2 bases, and the junction held 13 bases outside the gene matches. CDR3 DNA: TGTGCCAGCAGTTTAAATCCCCCAGTTCTAGCGGGAACCTACGAGCAGTACTTC. Translated: CASSLNPPVLAGTYEQYF.

The rearrangement joins TRBV6-5 to TRBJ2-3; 15 positions match TRBD2. The CDR3 runs 14 residues. The V segment lost 6 bases and the J segment 8 bases; nucleotides outside the gene matches: 3. Looked up from germline, CDR1 is MNHEY and CDR2 is SVGAGI. The DNA of the CDR3 is TGTGCCAGCAGAGGACTAGCGGGAGGGAGTACGCAGTATTTT. Its protein is CASRGLAGGSTQYF.

This chain joins TRBV28 and TRBJ2-7; D is unclear. The CDR3 is 11 residues long. From germline, CDR1 is MDHEN and CDR2 SYDVKM. Trimming took 2 bases from V and 9 from J, leaving 8 bases between them. In DNA form, the CDR3 reads TGTGCCAGCAGTTTAGCGGTGGTGCAGTACTTC. Translated: CASSLAVVQYF.

The chain employs TRBV19 and TRBJ2-3; no definite D call. Trimming shortened V by 6 bases and J by 6 bases, and 7 bases separated the two germline ends. CDR1 is LNHDA and CDR2 is SQIVND in the germline V gene (reference sequence). CDR3 length: 11 residues. DNA for the CDR3: TGTGCCAGTAGCAAAATGGATACGCAGTATTTT. Translation gives CASSKMDTQYF.

The chain employs TRBV11-2 and TRBJ1-5, with D unresolved. CDR3 length: 13 residues. The germline gives CDR1 SGHAT, CDR2 FQNNGV. Deletions cut 3 bases from V and 0 bases from J, with 3 bases between. The CDR3 DNA is TGTGCCAGCAGCTTCAGTAGCAATCAGCCCCAGCATTTT. Its translation: CASSFSSNQPQHF. Complete variable domain (other parts from reference TRBV11-2 and TRBJ1-5): EAGVAQSPRYKIIEKRQSVAFWCNPISGHATLYWYQQILGQGPKLLIQFQNNGVVDDSQLPKDRFSAERLKGVDSTLKIQPAKLEDSAVYLCASSFSSNQPQHFGDGTRLSIL.

The V and J genes are TRBV7-8 and TRBJ2-7, with 10 bases aligning to TRBD1. This CDR3 is built from 14 residues. CDR1 and CDR2 (germline): SGHVS, FQNEAQ. Unmatched junction bases numbered 1, after V lost 4 bases and J lost 1 base. CDR3 nucleotide sequence: TGTGCCAGCAGCTGGGGACAGGGGTCCTACGAGCAGTACTTC. Translating it yields CASSWGQGSYEQYF.